The sequence of this T cell receptor beta chain was determined in a study of blood T cell repertoires in COVID-19. As processed by the authors: Reference gene primer amplification gave estimated nucleated cell counts. Produced via immunoSEQ multiplex PCR; TCRdb's table is partial and in-frame only. Clone size and V and J calls were adopted from that table, with D and trimming inferred from the DNA. The profile covers around 390,000 clones, with 85% to 90% appearing a single time and around 9.3% taken by the ten largest. This clone has just a few counts. This CDR3 region has 13 residues. Germline CDR1 and CDR2: LGHDT and YNNKEL (reference sequence). Trimming stripped 11 bases from V and 3 bases from J, with 16 bases between. Study members were between roughly 18 and 89 years old and lived in 24 US regions. Cohort 3 donors counted as recovered after two negative PCRs, clearance, or resolved symptoms.

The chain combines TRBV3-1 (or the pseudogene TRBV3-2) with TRBJ1-1; tentative D call: TRBD1 (5 bases). Sequencing used PBMCs or T cells enriched from blood (not recorded which). The sequence was collected from a woman in her forties or fifties who had recovered from COVID-19. CDR3 region: CAVSQVPYTEAFF. The CDR3 DNA reads as TGTGCCGTGTCACAGGTCCCGTACACTGAAGCTTTCTTT.